Sequencing of this T cell receptor beta chain was carried out in a study of T-cell reconstitution after alpha-beta-depleted transplantation in children. Points from the study as a whole: Where some patients showed high TCRbeta diversity at day 60, it came from recipient T cells and thymic progenitors that had survived. By about two months after transplant, alpha-beta T cells reportedly arose from several hundred graft clones that had expanded. T-cell numbers and diversity, one year after transplant, stemmed largely from T cells that were newly produced.

The CDR3 runs 15 residues. Germline V CDR1 and CDR2: SGHVS, FQNEAQ. V was cut by 6 bases and J by 2 bases, with 16 bases left in between. Concerning this clonotype: Its target is not known.

Researchers prepared the TCRbeta library using unique molecular identifiers, the study reports. Each CDR3 protein is one row after TCRdb ran MiXCR on the PCR reads. The sample has about a million distinct CDR3 sequences, around 30% seen once. The sequencing here drew on PBMCs, mostly from graft donor cells, taken 360 days after TCRalphabeta/CD19-depleted stem cell transplant. The chain employs TRBV7-8 and TRBJ1-1, with D perhaps TRBD1 (5 bases). This TCR was recovered from a boy under two years old who had a stem cell transplant for SCID, so the T cells may come from the graft donor. CDR3 sequence: CASSPHLGDNTEAFF. CDR3 DNA sequence: TGTGCCAGCAGTCCTCATCTTGGGGACAACACTGAAGCTTTCTTT. The full variable domain, its missing parts supplied by reference TRBV7-8 and TRBJ1-1, is GAGVSQSPRYKVAKRGQDVALRCDPISGHVSLFWYQQALGQGPEFLTYFQNEAQLDKSGLPSDRFFAERPEGSVSTLKIQRTQQEDSAVYLCASSPHLGDNTEAFFGQGTRLTVV.